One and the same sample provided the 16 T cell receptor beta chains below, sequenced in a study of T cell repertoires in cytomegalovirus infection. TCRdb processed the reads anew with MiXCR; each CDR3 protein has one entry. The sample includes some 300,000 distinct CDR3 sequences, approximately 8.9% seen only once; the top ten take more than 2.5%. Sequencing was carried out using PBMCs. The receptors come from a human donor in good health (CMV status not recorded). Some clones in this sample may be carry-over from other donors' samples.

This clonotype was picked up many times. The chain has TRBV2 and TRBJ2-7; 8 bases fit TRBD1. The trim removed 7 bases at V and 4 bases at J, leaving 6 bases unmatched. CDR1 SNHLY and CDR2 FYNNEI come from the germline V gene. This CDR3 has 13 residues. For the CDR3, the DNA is TGTGCCAGCACTATGGACAGGGTTTACGAGCAGTACGTC. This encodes CASTMDRVYEQYV.

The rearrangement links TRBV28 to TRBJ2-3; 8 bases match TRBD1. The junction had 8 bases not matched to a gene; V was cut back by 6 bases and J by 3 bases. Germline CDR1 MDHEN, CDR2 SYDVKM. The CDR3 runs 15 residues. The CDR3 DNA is TGTGCCAGCAGAACTCGGGACAGGTTAACAGATACGCAGTATTTT. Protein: CASRTRDRLTDTQYF.

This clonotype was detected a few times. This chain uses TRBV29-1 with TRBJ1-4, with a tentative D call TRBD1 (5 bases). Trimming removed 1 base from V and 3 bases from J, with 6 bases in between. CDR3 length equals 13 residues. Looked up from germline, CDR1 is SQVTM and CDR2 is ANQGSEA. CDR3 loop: CSVEGGPNEKLFF. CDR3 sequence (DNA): TGCAGCGTTGAAGGGGGACCTAATGAAAAACTGTTTTTT.

The CDR3 loop is CATGSGGGDEQFF. The CDR3 DNA is TGTGCCACCGGTAGCGGGGGGGGGGATGAGCAGTTCTTC. This sequence joins TRBV28 and TRBJ2-1, with 11 positions matching TRBD2. The V and J ends lost 10 bases and 8 bases, in that order; junction bases with no gene match: 7. The CDR3 sequence is 13 residues long. Germline V gene sequence: CDR1 MDHEN, CDR2 SYDVKM.

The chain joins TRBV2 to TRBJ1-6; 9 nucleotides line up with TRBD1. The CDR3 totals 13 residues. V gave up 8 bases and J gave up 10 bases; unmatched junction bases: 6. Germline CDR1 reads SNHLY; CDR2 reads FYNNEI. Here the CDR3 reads CASRTGVSSPLHF. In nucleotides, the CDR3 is TGTGCCAGCCGGACAGGGGTTTCGTCACCCCTCCACTTT.

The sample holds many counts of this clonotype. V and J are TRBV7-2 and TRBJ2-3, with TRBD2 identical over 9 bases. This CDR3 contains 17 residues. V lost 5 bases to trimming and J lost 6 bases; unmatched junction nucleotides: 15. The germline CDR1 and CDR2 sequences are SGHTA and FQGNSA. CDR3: CASSPRSPGLATDTQYF. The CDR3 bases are TGTGCCAGCAGCCCCAGGTCTCCGGGACTAGCCACGGATACGCAGTATTTT.

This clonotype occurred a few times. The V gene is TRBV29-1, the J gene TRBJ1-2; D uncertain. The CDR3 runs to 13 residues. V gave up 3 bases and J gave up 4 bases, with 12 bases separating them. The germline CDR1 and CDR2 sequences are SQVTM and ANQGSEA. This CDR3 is CSVEEGSSYGYTF. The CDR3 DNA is TGCAGCGTTGAGGAGGGTTCCAGCTATGGCTACACCTTC. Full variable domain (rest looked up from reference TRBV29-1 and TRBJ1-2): SAVISQKPSRDICQRGTSLTIQCQVDSQVTMMFWYRQQPGQSLTLIATANQGSEATYESGFVIDKFPISRPNLTFSTLTVSNMSPEDSSIYLCSVEEGSSYGYTFGSGTRLTVV.

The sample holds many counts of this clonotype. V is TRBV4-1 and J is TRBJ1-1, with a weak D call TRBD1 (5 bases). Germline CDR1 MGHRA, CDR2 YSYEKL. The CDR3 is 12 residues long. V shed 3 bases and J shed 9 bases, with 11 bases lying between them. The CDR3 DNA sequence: TGCGCCAGCAGCCATGGGGGGATTCAAGCTTTCTTT. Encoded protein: CASSHGGIQAFF.

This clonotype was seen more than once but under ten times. In nucleotides, the CDR3 is TGTGCCACCAGCAGAGCCACAGGGGCCCTCTCTGGGGCCAACGTCCTGACTTTC. Residues: CATSRATGALSGANVLTF. This chain links TRBV15 with TRBJ2-6; TRBD1 matches 7 bases. V shed 1 base and J 0 bases; nucleotides not matched to a gene: 6. Germline CDR1 and CDR2: LNHNV and YYDKDF (reference sequence). CDR3 length: 18 amino acids.

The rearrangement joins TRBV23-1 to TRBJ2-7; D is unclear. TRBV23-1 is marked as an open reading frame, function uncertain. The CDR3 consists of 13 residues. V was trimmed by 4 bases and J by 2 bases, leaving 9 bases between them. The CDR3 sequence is CASSRKDTYEQYV. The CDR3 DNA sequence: TGCGCCAGCAGTCGGAAGGATACCTACGAGCAGTACGTC.

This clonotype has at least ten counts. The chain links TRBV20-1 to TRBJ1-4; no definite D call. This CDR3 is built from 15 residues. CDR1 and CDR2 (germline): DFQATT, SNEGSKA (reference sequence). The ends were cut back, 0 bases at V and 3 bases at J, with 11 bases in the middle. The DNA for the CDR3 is TGCAGTGCTAGAGACTCCGGACGGCCTAATGAAAAACTGTTTTTT. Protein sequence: CSARDSGRPNEKLFF.

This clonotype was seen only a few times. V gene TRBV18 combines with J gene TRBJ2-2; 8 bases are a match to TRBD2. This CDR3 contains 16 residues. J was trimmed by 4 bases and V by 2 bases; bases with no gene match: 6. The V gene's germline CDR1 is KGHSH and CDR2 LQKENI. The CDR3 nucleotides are TGTGCCAGCTCACCAGCCAGCGGGGGTCCCACCGGGGAGCTGTTTTTT. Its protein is CASSPASGGPTGELFF. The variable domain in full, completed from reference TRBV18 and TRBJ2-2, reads NAGVMQNPRHLVRRRGQEARLRCSPMKGHSHVYWYRQLPEEGLKFMVYLQKENIIDESGMPKERFSAEFPKEGPSILRIQQVVRGDSAAYFCASSPASGGPTGELFFGEGSRLTVL.

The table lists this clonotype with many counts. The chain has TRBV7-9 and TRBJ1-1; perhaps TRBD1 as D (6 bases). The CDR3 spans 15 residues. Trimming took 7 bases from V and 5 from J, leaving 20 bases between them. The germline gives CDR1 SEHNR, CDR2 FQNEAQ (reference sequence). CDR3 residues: CASNAQQGGTTEAFF. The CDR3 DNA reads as TGTGCCAGCAATGCCCAACAGGGAGGTACGACTGAAGCTTTCTTT. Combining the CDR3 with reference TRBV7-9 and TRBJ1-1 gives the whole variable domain DTGVSQNPRHKITKRGQNVTFRCDPISEHNRLYWYRQTLGQGPEFLTYFQNEAQLEKSRLLSDRFSAERPKGSFSTLEIQRTEQGDSAMYLCASNAQQGGTTEAFFGQGTRLTVV.

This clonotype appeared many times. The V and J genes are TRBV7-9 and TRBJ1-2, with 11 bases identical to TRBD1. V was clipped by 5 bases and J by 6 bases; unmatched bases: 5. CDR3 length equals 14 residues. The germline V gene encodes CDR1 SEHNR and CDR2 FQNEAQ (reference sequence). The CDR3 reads CASSLWTGGHGYTF. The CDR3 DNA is TGTGCCAGCAGCCTTTGGACAGGGGGCCATGGCTACACCTTC. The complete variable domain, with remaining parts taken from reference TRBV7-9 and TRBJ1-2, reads DTGVSQNPRHKITKRGQNVTFRCDPISEHNRLYWYRQTLGQGPEFLTYFQNEAQLEKSRLLSDRFSAERPKGSFSTLEIQRTEQGDSAMYLCASSLWTGGHGYTFGSGTRLTVV.

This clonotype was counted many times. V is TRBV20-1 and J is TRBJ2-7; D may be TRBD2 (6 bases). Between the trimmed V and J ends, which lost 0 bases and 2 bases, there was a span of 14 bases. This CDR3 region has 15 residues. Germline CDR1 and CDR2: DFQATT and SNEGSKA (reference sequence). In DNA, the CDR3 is TGCAGTGCTAGAGACGGGGCGGGGCGGACCTACGAGCAGTACTTC. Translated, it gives CSARDGAGRTYEQYF.

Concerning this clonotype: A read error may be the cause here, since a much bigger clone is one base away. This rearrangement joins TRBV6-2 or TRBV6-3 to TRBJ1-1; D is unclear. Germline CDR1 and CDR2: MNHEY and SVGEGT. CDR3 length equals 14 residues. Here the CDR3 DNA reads TGTGCCAGCAGATACTGGGGTGGGGACACTGAAGCTTTCTTT. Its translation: CASRYWGGDTEAFF.